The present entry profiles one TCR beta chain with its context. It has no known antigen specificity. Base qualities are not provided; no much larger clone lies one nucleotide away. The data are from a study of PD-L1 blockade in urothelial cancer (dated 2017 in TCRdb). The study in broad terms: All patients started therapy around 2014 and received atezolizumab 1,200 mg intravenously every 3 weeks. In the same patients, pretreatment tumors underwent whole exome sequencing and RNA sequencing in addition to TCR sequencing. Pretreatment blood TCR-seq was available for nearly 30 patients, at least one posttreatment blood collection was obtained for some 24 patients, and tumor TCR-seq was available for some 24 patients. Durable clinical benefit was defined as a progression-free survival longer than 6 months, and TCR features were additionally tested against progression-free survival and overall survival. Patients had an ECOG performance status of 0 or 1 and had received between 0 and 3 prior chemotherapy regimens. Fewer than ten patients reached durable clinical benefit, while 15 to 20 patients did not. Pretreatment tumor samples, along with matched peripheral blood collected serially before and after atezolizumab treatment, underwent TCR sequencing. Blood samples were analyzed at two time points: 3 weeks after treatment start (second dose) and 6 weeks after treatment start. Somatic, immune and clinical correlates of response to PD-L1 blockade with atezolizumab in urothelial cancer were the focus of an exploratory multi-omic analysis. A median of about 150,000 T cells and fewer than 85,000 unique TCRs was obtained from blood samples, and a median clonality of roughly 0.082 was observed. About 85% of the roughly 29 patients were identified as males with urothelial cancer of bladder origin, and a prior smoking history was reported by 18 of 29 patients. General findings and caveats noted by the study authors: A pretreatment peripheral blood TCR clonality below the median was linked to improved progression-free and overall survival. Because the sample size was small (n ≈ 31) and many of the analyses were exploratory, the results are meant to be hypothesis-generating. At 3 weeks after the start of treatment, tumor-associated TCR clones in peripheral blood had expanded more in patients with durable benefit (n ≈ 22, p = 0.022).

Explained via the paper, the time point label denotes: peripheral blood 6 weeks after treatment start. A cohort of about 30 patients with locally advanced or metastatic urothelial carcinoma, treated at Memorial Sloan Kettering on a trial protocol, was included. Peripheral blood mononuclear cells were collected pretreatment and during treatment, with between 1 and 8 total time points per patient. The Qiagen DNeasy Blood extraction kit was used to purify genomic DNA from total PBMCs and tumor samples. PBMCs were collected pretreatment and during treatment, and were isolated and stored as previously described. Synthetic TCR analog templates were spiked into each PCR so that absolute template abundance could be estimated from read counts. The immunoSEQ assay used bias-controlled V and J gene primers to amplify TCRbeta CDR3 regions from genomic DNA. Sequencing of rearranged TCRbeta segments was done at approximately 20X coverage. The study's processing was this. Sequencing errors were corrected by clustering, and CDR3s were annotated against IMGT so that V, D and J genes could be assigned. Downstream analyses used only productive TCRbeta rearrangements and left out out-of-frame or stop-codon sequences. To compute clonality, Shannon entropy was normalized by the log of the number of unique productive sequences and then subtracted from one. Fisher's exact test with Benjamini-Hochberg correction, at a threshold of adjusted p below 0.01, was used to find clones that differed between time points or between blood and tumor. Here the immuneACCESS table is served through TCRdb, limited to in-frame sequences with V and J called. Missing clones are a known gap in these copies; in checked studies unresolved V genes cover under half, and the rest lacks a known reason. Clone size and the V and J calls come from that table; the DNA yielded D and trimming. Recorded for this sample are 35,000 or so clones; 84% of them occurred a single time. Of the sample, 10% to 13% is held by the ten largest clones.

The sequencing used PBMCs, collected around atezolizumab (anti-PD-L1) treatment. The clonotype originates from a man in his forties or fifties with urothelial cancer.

The CDR3 protein sequence reads: CASSDRDRGREQFF. The DNA sequence follows: TGCGCCAGCAGCGACCGGGACAGGGGGCGAGAGCAGTTCTTC. The rearranged chain carries TRBV5-1 and TRBJ2-1; the junction holds 12 bases that match TRBD1. From cysteine to phenylalanine, the CDR3 is 14 amino acids long. Only CDR3 DNA is held: 42 bases, read in frame from base 1. As encoded in the germline V gene, CDR1 is SGHRS while CDR2 is YFSETQ. After removal of 4 bases from V and 10 bases from J, the junction retains 6 bases not matched to a gene.